These 3 T cell receptor beta chains were sequenced from one sample in a study of cytomegalovirus exposure and HLA in healthy donors. The PCR contained 60 Vbeta and 13 Jbeta primers. The method was immunoSEQ multiplex PCR; TCRdb's version includes in-frame clones alone and lacks a portion of them. The sample holds 90,000 to 150,000 clones; around three quarters are singletons and the top ten take 5.8%. Source material: PBMCs. All receptors derive from a man aged 18 to 30 in good health and CMV-seropositive.

V and J are TRBV2 and TRBJ2-7, with a weak D call TRBD1 (7 bases). Germline loops: CDR1 SNHLY, CDR2 FYNNEI. V was cut by 5 bases and J by 5 bases, with 16 bases left in between. The CDR3 sequence is 14 residues long. The CDR3 region has the DNA TGTGCCAGCAGTTTTGACAGGGACTTCGACGAGCAGTACTTC. Its translation: CASSFDRDFDEQYF.

V gene TRBV10-3 combines with J gene TRBJ2-5, with D hard to call. The J call could be wrong; TRBJ2-7 is a better fit for the DNA end. The CDR3 totals 13 residues. From germline, CDR1 is ENHRY and CDR2 SYGVKD. Here the CDR3 DNA reads TGTGCCATCAGTGAGCGGAGTCCCTACGAGCAGTACTTC. Translation gives CAISERSPYEQYF.

The chain employs TRBV27 and TRBJ1-1; TRBD1 aligns across 7 bases. The CDR3 loop spans 14 amino acids. The ends lost 5 bases at V and 4 bases at J; junction bases unmatched: 7. The germline CDR1 and CDR2 sequences are MNHEY and SMNVEV (reference sequence). In nucleotides, the CDR3 is TGTGCCAGCAGTATAGGGACAGTCGGCACTGAAGCTTTCTTT. As protein: CASSIGTVGTEAFF.